This TCR beta chain comes out of a study of T cell responses to AZD1222 COVID-19 vaccine. Whole-study results and caveats: Vaccination with two AZD1222 doses was followed by a rise in Spike-specific TCR breadth and depth. It was only a handful of AZD1222 recipients who were seropositive at baseline. Nearly half of spike-specific TCRs reportedly target unmutated variant regions.

Profiled with immunoSEQ multiplex PCR; TCRdb holds only in-frame clones, not every one. The table shows around 69,000 clones, with around 83% occurring only once. On this clone itself: As yet, its antigen is unknown.

This CDR3 region has 13 residues. Per germline, CDR1 MNHEY and CDR2 SVGAGI. The V end was cut by 2 bases, the J end by 6 bases, with 11 bases between. This sequence joins TRBV6-5 and TRBJ2-7; a possible D gene is TRBD2 (7 bases). Specimen: peripheral blood, collected on day 0 of AZD1222 vaccination. This TCR came from an adult in good health. CDR3 protein: CASSYAGAGEQYF. The CDR3 bases are TGTGCCAGCAGTTACGCGGGGGCTGGCGAGCAGTACTTC.